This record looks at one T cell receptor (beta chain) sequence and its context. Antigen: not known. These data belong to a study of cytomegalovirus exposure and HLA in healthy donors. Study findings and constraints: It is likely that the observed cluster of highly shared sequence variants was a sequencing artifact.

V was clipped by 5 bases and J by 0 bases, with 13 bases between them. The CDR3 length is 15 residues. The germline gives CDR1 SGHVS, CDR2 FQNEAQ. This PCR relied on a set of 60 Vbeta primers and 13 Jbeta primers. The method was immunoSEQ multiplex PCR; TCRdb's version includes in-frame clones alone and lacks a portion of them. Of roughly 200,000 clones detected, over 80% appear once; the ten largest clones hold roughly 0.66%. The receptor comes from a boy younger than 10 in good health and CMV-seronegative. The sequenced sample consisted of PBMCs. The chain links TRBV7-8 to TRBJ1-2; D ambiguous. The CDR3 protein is CASSTSTPANYGYTF. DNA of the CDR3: TGTGCCAGCAGCACCTCGACTCCAGCTAACTATGGCTACACCTTC.